In this sample, the clone carrying this TCR beta chain turned up many times. Its antigen is unknown. Sample time point: newly diagnosed GD, antithyroid drugs for less than 3 months. There was RNA extracted from PBMCs, and the TCR library was made from it. Diagnoses of Graves' disease were made by American Thyroid Association guidelines. The data were taken from a study of regulatory T cells in long-lasting Graves disease. About the research overall: The study enrolled newly diagnosed Graves' patients on antithyroid drugs under 3 months. Broader study findings: Persistent disease samples used TRBV28, TRBJ1-2 and TRBJ2-5 preferentially.

Germline CDR1 and CDR2: MNHNS and SASEGT. This CDR3 spans 15 amino acids. The V and J ends lost 6 bases and 4 bases, in that order; junction bases with no gene match: 6. Libraries of TCR beta came from iRepertoire HTBI primers plus Arm-PCR of CDR3 regions. TCRdb re-called the multiplex PCR reads with MiXCR, one entry per CDR3 protein. The sample comprises about 440,000 distinct CDR3 sequences, about 15% of which are singletons, and over 15% rests with the top ten. The sample was also linked to a second study, of T cells in Graves' hyperthyroidism and ophthalmopathy.

This material consisted of peripheral blood mononuclear cells (PBMCs), taken at new diagnosis, from a patient treated with antithyroid drugs. The gene calls are TRBV6-1 and TRBJ2-1, with TRBD2 matching over 10 bases. The TCR originated in a woman aged 25 to 45 with Graves disease. The CDR3 spells CASRYGLAEYNEQFF. In DNA form, the CDR3 reads TGTGCCAGCAGATACGGACTAGCGGAATACAATGAGCAGTTCTTC.